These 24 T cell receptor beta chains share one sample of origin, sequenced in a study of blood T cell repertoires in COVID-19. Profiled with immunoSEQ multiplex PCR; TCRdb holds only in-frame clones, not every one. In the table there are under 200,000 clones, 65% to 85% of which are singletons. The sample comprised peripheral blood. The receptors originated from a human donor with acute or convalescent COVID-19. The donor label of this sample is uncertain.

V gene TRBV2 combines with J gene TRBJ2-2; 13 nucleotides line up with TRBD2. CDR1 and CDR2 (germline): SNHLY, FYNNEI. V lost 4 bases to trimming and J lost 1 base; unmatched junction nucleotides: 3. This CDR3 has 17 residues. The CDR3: CASSALAGGMNTGELFF. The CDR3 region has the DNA TGTGCCAGCAGTGCACTAGCGGGGGGGATGAACACCGGGGAGCTGTTTTTT.

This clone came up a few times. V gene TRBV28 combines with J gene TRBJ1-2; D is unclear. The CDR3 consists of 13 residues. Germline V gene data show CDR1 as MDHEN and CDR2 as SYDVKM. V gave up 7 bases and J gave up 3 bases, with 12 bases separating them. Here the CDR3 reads CASKREGDYGYTF. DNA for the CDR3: TGTGCCAGCAAGAGGGAGGGCGACTATGGCTACACCTTC.

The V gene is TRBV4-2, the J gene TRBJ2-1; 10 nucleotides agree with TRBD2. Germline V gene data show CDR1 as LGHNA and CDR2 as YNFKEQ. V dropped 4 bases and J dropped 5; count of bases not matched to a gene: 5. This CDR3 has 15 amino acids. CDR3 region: CASSPGLALNNEQFF. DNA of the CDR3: TGTGCCAGCAGCCCGGGACTAGCGCTCAACAATGAGCAGTTCTTC.

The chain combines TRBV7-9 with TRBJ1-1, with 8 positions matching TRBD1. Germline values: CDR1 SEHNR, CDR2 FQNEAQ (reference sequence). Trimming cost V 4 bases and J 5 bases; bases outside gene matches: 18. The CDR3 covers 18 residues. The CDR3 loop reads CASSYRSAKQGVRTEAFF. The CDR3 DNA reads TGTGCCAGCAGCTACCGATCGGCTAAACAGGGGGTCCGTACTGAAGCTTTCTTT.

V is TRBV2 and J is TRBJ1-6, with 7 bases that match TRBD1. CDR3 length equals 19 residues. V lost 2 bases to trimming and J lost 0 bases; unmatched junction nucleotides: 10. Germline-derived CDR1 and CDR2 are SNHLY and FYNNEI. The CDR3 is CASSEKGTAFSSYNSPLHF. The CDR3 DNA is TGTGCCAGCAGTGAAAAGGGGACAGCCTTTTCCTCCTATAATTCACCCCTCCACTTT.

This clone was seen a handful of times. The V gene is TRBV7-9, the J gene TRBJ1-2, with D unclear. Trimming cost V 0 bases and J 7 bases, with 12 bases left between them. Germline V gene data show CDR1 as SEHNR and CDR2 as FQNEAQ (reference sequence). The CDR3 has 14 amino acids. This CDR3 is CASSLAGDVGGYTF. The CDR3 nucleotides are TGTGCCAGCAGCTTAGCCGGGGATGTGGGTGGCTACACCTTC.

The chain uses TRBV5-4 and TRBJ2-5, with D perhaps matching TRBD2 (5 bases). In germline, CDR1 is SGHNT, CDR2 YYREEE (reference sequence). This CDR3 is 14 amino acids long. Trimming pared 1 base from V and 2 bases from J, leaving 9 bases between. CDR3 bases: TGTGCCAGCAGCTTGTTAGCGACTCAAGAGACCCAGTACTTC. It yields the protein CASSLLATQETQYF.

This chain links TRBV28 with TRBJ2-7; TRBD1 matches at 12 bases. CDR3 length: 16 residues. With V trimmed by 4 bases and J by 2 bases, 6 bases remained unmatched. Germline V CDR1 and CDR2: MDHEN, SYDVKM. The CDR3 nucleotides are TGTGCCAGCAGTTCACCCGGGACAGGGGGCGCCTACGAGCAGTACTTC. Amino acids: CASSSPGTGGAYEQYF.

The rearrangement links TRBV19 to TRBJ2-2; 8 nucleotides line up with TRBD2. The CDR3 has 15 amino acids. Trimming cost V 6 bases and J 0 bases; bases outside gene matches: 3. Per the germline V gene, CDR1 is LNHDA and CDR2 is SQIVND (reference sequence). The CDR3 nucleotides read TGTGCCAGTAGGGGTAGCGGGACGAACACCGGGGAGCTGTTTTTT. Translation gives CASRGSGTNTGELFF.

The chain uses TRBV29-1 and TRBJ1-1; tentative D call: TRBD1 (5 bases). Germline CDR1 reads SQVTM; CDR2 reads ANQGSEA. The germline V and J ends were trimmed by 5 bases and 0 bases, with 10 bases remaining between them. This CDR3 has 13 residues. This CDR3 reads CSVSGGMNTEAFF. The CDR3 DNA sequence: TGCAGCGTTTCCGGGGGGATGAACACTGAAGCTTTCTTT. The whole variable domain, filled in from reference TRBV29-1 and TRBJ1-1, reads SAVISQKPSRDICQRGTSLTIQCQVDSQVTMMFWYRQQPGQSLTLIATANQGSEATYESGFVIDKFPISRPNLTFSTLTVSNMSPEDSSIYLCSVSGGMNTEAFFGQGTRLTVV.

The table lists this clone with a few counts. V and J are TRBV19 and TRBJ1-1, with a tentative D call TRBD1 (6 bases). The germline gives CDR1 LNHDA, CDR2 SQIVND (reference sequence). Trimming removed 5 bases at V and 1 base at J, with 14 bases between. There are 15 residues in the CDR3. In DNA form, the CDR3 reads TGTGCCAGTAGTGTACAGGGAAAGGGGAACACTGAAGCTTTCTTT. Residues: CASSVQGKGNTEAFF. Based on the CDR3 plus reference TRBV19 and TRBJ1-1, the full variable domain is DGGITQSPKYLFRKEGQNVTLSCEQNLNHDAMYWYRQDPGQGLRLIYYSQIVNDFQKGDIAEGYSVSREKKESFPLTVTSAQKNPTAFYLCASSVQGKGNTEAFFGQGTRLTVV.

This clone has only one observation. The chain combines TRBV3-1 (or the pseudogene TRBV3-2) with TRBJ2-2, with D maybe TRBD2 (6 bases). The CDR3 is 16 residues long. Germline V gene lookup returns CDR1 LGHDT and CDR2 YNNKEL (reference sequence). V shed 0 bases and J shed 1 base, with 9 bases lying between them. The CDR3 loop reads CASSQDGRGNTGELFF. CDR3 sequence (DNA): TGTGCCAGCAGCCAAGATGGGCGGGGGAACACCGGGGAGCTGTTTTTT.

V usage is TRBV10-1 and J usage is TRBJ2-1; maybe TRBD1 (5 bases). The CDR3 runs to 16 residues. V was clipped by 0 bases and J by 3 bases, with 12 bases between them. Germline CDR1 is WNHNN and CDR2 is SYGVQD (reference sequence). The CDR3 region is CASSESGSRDYNEQFF. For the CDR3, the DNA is TGCGCCAGCAGTGAGTCAGGCAGCAGGGACTACAATGAGCAGTTCTTC.

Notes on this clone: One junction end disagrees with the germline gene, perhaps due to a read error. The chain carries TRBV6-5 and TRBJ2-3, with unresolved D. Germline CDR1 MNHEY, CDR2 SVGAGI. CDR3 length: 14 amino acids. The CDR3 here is CASSDSRTADTQYF. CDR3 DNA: TGTGCCAGCAGTGACTCGCGTACCGCAGATACGCAGTATTTT.

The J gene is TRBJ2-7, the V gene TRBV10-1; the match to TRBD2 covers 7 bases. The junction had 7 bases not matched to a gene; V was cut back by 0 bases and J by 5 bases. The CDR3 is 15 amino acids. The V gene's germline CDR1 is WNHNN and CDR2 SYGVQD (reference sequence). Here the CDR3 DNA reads TGCGCCAGCAGTGAGTCCCCGACTAGCTCAGACGAGCAGTACTTC. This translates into CASSESPTSSDEQYF.

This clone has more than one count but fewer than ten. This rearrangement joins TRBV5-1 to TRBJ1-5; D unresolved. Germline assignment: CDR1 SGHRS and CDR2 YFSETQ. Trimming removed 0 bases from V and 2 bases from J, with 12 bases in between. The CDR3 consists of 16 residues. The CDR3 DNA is TGCGCCAGCAGCTTGGATGGAGCCCACGGCAATCAGCCCCAGCATTTT. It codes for CASSLDGAHGNQPQHF.

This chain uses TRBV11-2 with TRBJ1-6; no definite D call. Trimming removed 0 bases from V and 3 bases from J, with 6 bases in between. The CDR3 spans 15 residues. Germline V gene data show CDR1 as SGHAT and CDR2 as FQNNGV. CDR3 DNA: TGTGCCAGCAGCTTAGATGGGAGCTATAATTCACCCCTCCACTTT. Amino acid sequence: CASSLDGSYNSPLHF.

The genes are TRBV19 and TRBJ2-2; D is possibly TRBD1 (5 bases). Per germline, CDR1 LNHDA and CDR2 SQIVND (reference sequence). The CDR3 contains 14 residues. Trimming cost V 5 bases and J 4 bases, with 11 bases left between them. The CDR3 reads CASSYSGATGELFF. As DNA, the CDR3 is TGTGCCAGTAGTTACAGTGGGGCCACCGGGGAGCTGTTTTTT.

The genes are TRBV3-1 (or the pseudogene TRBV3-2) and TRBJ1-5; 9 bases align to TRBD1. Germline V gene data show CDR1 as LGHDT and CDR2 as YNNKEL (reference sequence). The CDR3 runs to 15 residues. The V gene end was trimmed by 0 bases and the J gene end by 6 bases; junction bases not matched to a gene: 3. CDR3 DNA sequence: TGTGCCAGCAGCCAAGAGGGGACAGGGACTCAGCCCCAGCATTTT. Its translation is CASSQEGTGTQPQHF.

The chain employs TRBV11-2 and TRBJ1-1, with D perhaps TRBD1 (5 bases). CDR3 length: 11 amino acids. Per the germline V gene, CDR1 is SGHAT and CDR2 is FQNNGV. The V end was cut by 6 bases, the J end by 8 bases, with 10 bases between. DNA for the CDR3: TGTGCCAGCAGGGGGAGGGGCGAAGCTTTCTTT. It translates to CASRGRGEAFF. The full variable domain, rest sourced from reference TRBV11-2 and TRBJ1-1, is EAGVAQSPRYKIIEKRQSVAFWCNPISGHATLYWYQQILGQGPKLLIQFQNNGVVDDSQLPKDRFSAERLKGVDSTLKIQPAKLEDSAVYLCASRGRGEAFFGQGTRLTVV.

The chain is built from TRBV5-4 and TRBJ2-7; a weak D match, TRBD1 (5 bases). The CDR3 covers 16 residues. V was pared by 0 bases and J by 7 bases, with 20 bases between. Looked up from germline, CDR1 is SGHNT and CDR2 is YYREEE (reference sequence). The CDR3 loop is CASSLGQGRKLGEQYF. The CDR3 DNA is TGTGCCAGCAGCTTGGGGCAGGGTCGGAAGCTCGGGGAGCAGTACTTC.

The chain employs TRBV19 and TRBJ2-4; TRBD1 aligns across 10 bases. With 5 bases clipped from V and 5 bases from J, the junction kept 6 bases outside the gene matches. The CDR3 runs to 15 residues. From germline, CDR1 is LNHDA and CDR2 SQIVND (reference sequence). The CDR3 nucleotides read TGTGCCAGTAGTCCTCGACAGGGGGCGGAAAACATTCAGTACTTC. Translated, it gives CASSPRQGAENIQYF.

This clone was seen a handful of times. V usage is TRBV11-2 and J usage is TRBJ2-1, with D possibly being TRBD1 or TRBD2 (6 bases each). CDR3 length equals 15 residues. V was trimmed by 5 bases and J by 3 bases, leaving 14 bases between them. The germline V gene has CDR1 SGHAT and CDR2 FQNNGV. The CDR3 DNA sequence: TGTGCCAGCAGCCTAGGGGGACTCCGCTACAATGAGCAGTTCTTC. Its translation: CASSLGGLRYNEQFF.

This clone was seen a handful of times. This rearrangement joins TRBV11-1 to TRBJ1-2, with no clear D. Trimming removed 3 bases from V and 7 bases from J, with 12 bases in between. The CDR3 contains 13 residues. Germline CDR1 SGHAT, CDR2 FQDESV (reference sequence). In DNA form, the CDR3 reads TGTGCCAGCAGCTTGAAGCAGTCGGGTGGCTACACCTTC. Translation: CASSLKQSGGYTF.